The clone carrying this T cell receptor beta chain was found many times. The data are from a study of cytomegalovirus exposure and HLA in healthy donors. The V gene end was trimmed by 5 bases and the J gene end by 1 base; junction bases not matched to a gene: 7. There are 16 residues in the CDR3. The germline CDR1 and CDR2 sequences are MRHNA and SNTAGT. Produced via immunoSEQ multiplex PCR; TCRdb's table is partial and in-frame only. The table lists 250,000 to 400,000 clones, around 90% of them singletons. Sequences were obtained from PBMCs. V usage is TRBV6-4 and J usage is TRBJ2-3; 9 bases agree with TRBD2. The receptor comes from a woman aged 25 to 45 in good health and CMV-seropositive. CDR3 sequence (DNA): TGTGCCAGCAGTCTCCGAGCGGGAGGCGGCACAGATACGCAGTATTTT. This codes for CASSLRAGGGTDTQYF.